The clone carrying this TCR beta chain was seen a few times. This sample is drawn from a study of blood T cell repertoires in COVID-19. Study summary: Sites across the United States, Italy and Spain contributed samples from acute and convalescent COVID-19. Sources were T cells, B-cell-depleted T cells, or PBMCs; the material itself was cDNA or gDNA.

Unmatched junction bases numbered 9, after V lost 7 bases and J lost 1 base. This CDR3 region has 15 residues. Germline CDR1 reads MNHEY; CDR2 reads SVGAGI. In the authors' workflow: How many nucleated cells were present was estimated from reference gene primer amplification. The protocol was immunoSEQ multiplex PCR, while the TCRdb copy is restricted to in-frame clones and leaves out a portion. D and trimming come from the DNA, and the V and J calls and clone size come from that table. The table lists fewer than 250,000 clones, nearly 85% of them singletons, with roughly 5.5% in the top ten. The receptor was derived from a human donor in a cohort sampled during active COVID-19. The chain employs TRBV6-5 and TRBJ1-1; 7 bases are a match to TRBD1. The source material was peripheral blood. This chain's CDR3 is CASTLNRGGNTEAFF. In DNA, the CDR3 is TGTGCCAGCACCTTAAACAGGGGAGGGAACACTGAAGCTTTCTTT.